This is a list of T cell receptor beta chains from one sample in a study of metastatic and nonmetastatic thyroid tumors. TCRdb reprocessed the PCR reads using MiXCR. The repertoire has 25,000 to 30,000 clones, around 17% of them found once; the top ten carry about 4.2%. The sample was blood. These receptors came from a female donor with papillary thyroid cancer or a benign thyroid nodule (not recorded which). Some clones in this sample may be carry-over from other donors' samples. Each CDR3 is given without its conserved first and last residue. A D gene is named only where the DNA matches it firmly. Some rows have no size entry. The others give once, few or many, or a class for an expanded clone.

CDR3: ASSPGHEQY
V: TRBV2
size: .
D: .

CDR3: ATSSSGHPGTGIQY
V: TRBV15
size: many
D: TRBD1

CDR3: ASSLASGSWGETQY
V: TRBV12-3/TRBV12-4
size: many
D: TRBD2

CDR3: ANSTGTGGETQY
V: TRBV5-1
size: .
D: .

CDR3: ASSECLATPRVEQF
V: TRBV6-1
size: .
D: .

CDR3: ASSLVGFSGANEQF
V: TRBV7-2
size: many
D: TRBD2

CDR3: ASSLVTSGYNEQF
V: TRBV5-1
size: .
D: TRBD2

CDR3: ASPEAGCTYEQY
V: TRBV6-1
size: .
D: TRBD2

CDR3: ASSRRGSGVFHHEQY
V: TRBV3-1
size: .
D: .

CDR3: ASHSTGDGVKTRSWTQY
V: TRBV11-1
size: .
D: .

CDR3: ASAPGIMDGYT
V: TRBV6-1
size: .
D: .

CDR3: ASSPFTNEQF
V: TRBV3-1
size: many
D: .

CDR3: ATSNWGQGAHEQY
V: TRBV15
size: .
D: TRBD1

CDR3: ASSLVPRGDYEQY
V: TRBV5-1
size: medium-sized
D: .

CDR3: ASSYTVLRGTWELF
V: TRBV6-5
size: .
D: .

CDR3: ASSLVGLAGGGGYEQY
V: TRBV11-3
size: medium-sized
D: TRBD2

CDR3: ASSYKGTDEQY
V: TRBV13
size: medium-sized
D: TRBD1

CDR3: ASSQGTDTQY
V: TRBV3-1
size: many
D: .

CDR3: ATSRDRSANVLT
V: TRBV15
size: many
D: .

CDR3: ASSSGPENTIY
V: TRBV28
size: .
D: .

CDR3: ATSRDGPSDRGHGEQY
V: TRBV15
size: many
D: TRBD1

CDR3: ASSPSGRVNEQF
V: TRBV9
size: many
D: TRBD2

CDR3: ASSPSGYYEQY
V: TRBV5-1
size: medium-sized
D: TRBD2

CDR3: ASRLTSGRARGEEQF
V: TRBV27
size: medium-sized
D: TRBD2

CDR3: ASSQDGTGSSYEQY
V: TRBV4-2
size: .
D: TRBD1

CDR3: ASSPWPKEDTEAF
V: TRBV3-1
size: many
D: .

CDR3: ASSPDILGGYT
V: TRBV6-1
size: .
D: .

CDR3: ASSLRAGFSEKLF
V: TRBV28
size: many
D: .

CDR3: SAPTTNEQF
V: TRBV20-1
size: many
D: .